Shown below are 25 T cell receptor beta chains from a single sample sequenced in a study of vaccination effects on CD4 cells after COVID-19 (dated by TCRdb to between 2021 and 2022). After around 10 days of culture, CD4+ T cells were isolated with the EasySep CD4+ T cell isolation kit. For these receptors, no antigen is known. Libraries were built with the immunoSEQ multiplex PCR assay. TCRdb mirrors the immuneACCESS table, restricted to in-frame sequences. Some clones are absent from its copies; in checked studies, under half trace to an unresolved V gene, and the reason for the others is unknown. Recorded for this sample are 40,000 or so clones; about 81% of them occurred a single time. The ten most abundant clones make up roughly 3% of the sample. Specimen: CD4+ T cells from PBMCs cultured without peptide, collected before COVID-19 vaccination. The receptor set was obtained from a human donor who received a COVID-19 vaccine.

The chain has TRBV18 and TRBJ2-5, with 7 bases fitting TRBD2. The ends lost 9 bases at V and 1 base at J; junction bases unmatched: 11. This CDR3 is built from 15 residues. In germline, CDR1 is KGHSH, CDR2 LQKENI. In DNA form, the CDR3 reads TGTGCCAGGGGGGGGACTATCTGGGCCCAAGAGACCCAGTACTTC. Its protein product is CARGGTIWAQETQYF.

The chain uses TRBV5-8 and TRBJ2-5; 7 nucleotides align to TRBD1. The CDR3 sequence is 16 residues long. Losses at the gene ends were 7 bases for V and 1 base for J; bases not matched to a gene: 13. Germline CDR1 reads SGHTS; CDR2 reads YDEGEE. The CDR3 sequence: CASPVPPGQLQETQYF. The CDR3 bases are TGTGCCAGCCCCGTTCCGCCGGGACAGCTCCAAGAGACCCAGTACTTC.

The chain combines TRBV6-2 or TRBV6-3 with TRBJ2-7, with TRBD1 matching 10 bases. The CDR3 is 14 amino acids. The germline V gene has CDR1 MNHEY and CDR2 SVGEGT. V shed 5 bases and J 6 bases; nucleotides not matched to a gene: 7. In DNA form, the CDR3 reads TGTGCCAGCAGTGGTCTGACAGGGGGCTTCGAGCAGTACGTC. Translation: CASSGLTGGFEQYV.

This sequence joins TRBV12-3 or TRBV12-4 and TRBJ1-1, with D possibly TRBD1 on 6 matching bases. V lost 6 bases, J lost 6 bases, and 8 bases lay in between. This CDR3 has 11 amino acids. The CDR3 spells CASRRGSEAFF. CDR3 DNA: TGTGCCAGCAGAAGGGGGTCTGAAGCTTTCTTT.

V and J are TRBV27 and TRBJ1-4; the D gene is possibly TRBD1 (5 bases). CDR1 and CDR2 (germline): MNHEY, SMNVEV (reference sequence). V was shortened by 5 bases and J by 8 bases, with 15 bases between the two germline ends. CDR3 length: 14 residues. The CDR3 spells CASSKQRGGEKLFF. For the CDR3, the DNA is TGTGCCAGCAGTAAGCAAAGGGGCGGCGAAAAACTGTTTTTT.

The chain couples TRBV19 to TRBJ1-5; possibly TRBD1 for D (6 bases). V dropped 4 bases and J dropped 6 bases, with 13 bases sitting between them. CDR1 and CDR2 from the germline V gene are LNHDA and SQIVND (reference sequence). This CDR3 is 14 amino acids long. The CDR3 reads CASSTYGGGQPQHF. CDR3 in DNA: TGTGCCAGTAGTACCTACGGAGGGGGTCAGCCCCAGCATTTT.

The V call is TRBV30, the J call TRBJ2-5, with TRBD2 identical over 10 bases. Trimming at V came to 4 bases and at J to 2 bases, leaving 4 bases not matched to a gene. There are 14 residues in the CDR3. CDR1 is GTSNPN, CDR2 SVGIG, per germline (reference sequence). CDR3 protein: CAWKVAGGQETQYF. The CDR3 coding sequence is TGTGCCTGGAAGGTAGCGGGGGGTCAAGAGACCCAGTACTTC.

The V gene is TRBV2, the J gene TRBJ2-2, with D hard to call. CDR1 and CDR2 (germline): SNHLY, FYNNEI. The V and J ends lost 2 bases and 7 bases respectively, with 14 bases between them. This CDR3 has 15 residues. CDR3 loop: CASSEYAGSIGELFF. In nucleotides, the CDR3 is TGTGCCAGCAGTGAATATGCTGGGTCCATCGGGGAGCTGTTTTTT.

The V and J genes are TRBV23-1 and TRBJ2-7; D not certain. Being an ORF, TRBV23-1 has a function that is uncertain. The CDR3 consists of 10 residues. Trimming took off 8 bases at V and 6 bases at J, with 8 bases between the two ends. CDR3 sequence (DNA): TGCGCCAGCGGAAGGAGCGAGCAGTACGTC. Its protein is CASGRSEQYV.

J is TRBJ2-2 and V is TRBV5-4; the D is unclear. The CDR3 is 15 residues long. CDR1 SGHNT and CDR2 YYREEE come from the germline V gene (reference sequence). Trimming removed 6 bases from V and 0 bases from J, with 12 bases in between. The CDR3 is CASTPSAANTGELFF. The CDR3 DNA reads TGTGCCAGCACACCGAGTGCGGCGAACACCGGGGAGCTGTTTTTT.

The chain is built from TRBV11-2 and TRBJ2-4; D is possibly TRBD2 (7 bases). The CDR3 covers 19 residues. Germline V gene sequence: CDR1 SGHAT, CDR2 FQNNGV. The germline V and J ends were trimmed by 2 bases and 0 bases, with 20 bases remaining between them. Written as DNA, the CDR3 is TGTGCCAGCAGCTTAATGCGGGGGCTTGGATTCCTAGCCAAAAACATTCAGTACTTC. This codes for CASSLMRGLGFLAKNIQYF. The complete variable domain, with remaining parts taken from reference TRBV11-2 and TRBJ2-4, reads EAGVAQSPRYKIIEKRQSVAFWCNPISGHATLYWYQQILGQGPKLLIQFQNNGVVDDSQLPKDRFSAERLKGVDSTLKIQPAKLEDSAVYLCASSLMRGLGFLAKNIQYFGAGTRLSVL.

The rearrangement joins TRBV12-3 or TRBV12-4 to TRBJ1-2; D may be TRBD1 (5 bases). CDR3 size: 12 residues. Between the trimmed V and J ends, which lost 5 bases and 5 bases, there was a span of 9 bases. The CDR3 loop is CASSTGTYGYTF. CDR3 coding DNA: TGTGCCAGCAGTACAGGAACTTATGGCTACACCTTC.

The gene calls are TRBV7-3 and TRBJ1-5, with D tentatively TRBD1 (5 bases). There are 15 residues in the CDR3. The ends were cut back, 2 bases at V and 4 bases at J, with 12 bases in the middle. The germline V gene encodes CDR1 SGHTA and CDR2 FQGTGA. The CDR3 protein is CASSLGQGPNQPQHF. CDR3 in DNA: TGTGCCAGCAGCTTAGGCCAGGGACCTAATCAGCCCCAGCATTTT.

This clone has a single count. V usage is TRBV21-1 and J usage is TRBJ2-3; the table gives TRBD2 as D, unverified against the DNA. TRBV21-1 is a pseudogene locus. CDR3 size: 18 residues. CDR3 coding DNA: TGTGCCAGCAGCAAAGTCAGATTAGCGGGGGTCCCCACAGATACGCAGTATTTT. Translation: CASSKVRLAGVPTDTQYF.

The CDR3 DNA is TGTGCCAGCAGCCCCGGGAAACTACATGAAAAACTGTTTTTT. This gives the protein CASSPGKLHEKLFF. The chain combines TRBV6-6 with TRBJ1-4; D ambiguous. Germline V gene lookup returns CDR1 MNHNY and CDR2 SVGAGI (reference sequence). V was pared by 6 bases and J by 6 bases, with 14 bases between. This CDR3 is 14 amino acids long.

The sample holds one count of this clone. The chain joins TRBV5-1 to TRBJ1-1; possibly TRBD1 for D (5 bases). The CDR3 runs to 14 residues. V was clipped by 4 bases and J by 0 bases, with 10 bases between them. Germline CDR1 SGHRS, CDR2 YFSETQ. The CDR3 region is CASSPGTVNTEAFF. Here the CDR3 DNA reads TGCGCCAGCAGCCCGGGGACGGTGAACACTGAAGCTTTCTTT.

This clone appeared a few times. The chain has TRBV2 and TRBJ1-3; 7 bases are shared with TRBD1. Germline trimming cut 3 bases from V and 2 bases from J; bases unmatched to any gene: 4. The V gene's germline CDR1 is SNHLY and CDR2 FYNNEI. The CDR3 is 15 amino acids. DNA of the CDR3: TGTGCCAGCAGTGATGACAGGGTGACTGGAAACACCATATATTTT. Its protein product is CASSDDRVTGNTIYF.

DNA of the CDR3: TGCGCCAGCAGGAGTAGCGGGGGGGCCTATGAGCAGTTCTTC. Amino acid sequence: CASRSSGGAYEQFF. The chain couples TRBV5-1 to TRBJ2-1, with 11 positions matching TRBD2. There are 14 residues in the CDR3. Germline V gene data show CDR1 as SGHRS and CDR2 as YFSETQ. V was pared by 5 bases and J by 8 bases, with 6 bases of the junction left unmatched.

The chain joins TRBV5-1 to TRBJ2-3, with a weak D call TRBD2 (6 bases). Germline loops: CDR1 SGHRS, CDR2 YFSETQ. The V and J ends lost 4 bases and 2 bases respectively, with 23 bases between them. The CDR3 length is 18 residues. CDR3 in DNA: TGCGCCAGCAGCACTAGCCGTCGCCCCCTCCCTTACACAGATACGCAGTATTTT. It translates to CASSTSRRPLPYTDTQYF.

The chain joins TRBV24-1 to TRBJ2-2; 7 bases are shared with TRBD1. The germline V gene has CDR1 KGHDR and CDR2 SFDVKD. This CDR3 has 16 residues. Unmatched junction bases numbered 5, after V lost 0 bases and J lost 5 bases. The CDR3 nucleotides are TGTGCCACCAGTGATTTGGGCAGGGGGAGAACCGGGGAGCTGTTTTTT. Translated: CATSDLGRGRTGELFF.

V usage is TRBV6-5 and J usage is TRBJ1-3; D may be TRBD1 (5 bases). CDR1 and CDR2 from the germline V gene are MNHEY and SVGAGI. This CDR3 is 15 amino acids long. V gave up 6 bases and J gave up 0 bases, with 12 bases separating them. The CDR3 DNA follows: TGTGCCAGCAGAAGGGACGGTCCCTCTGGAAACACCATATATTTT. It yields the protein CASRRDGPSGNTIYF.

As DNA, the CDR3 is TGTGCCAGCAGCTTACAGGGGGAGTCTGGAAACACCATATATTTT. Its translation is CASSLQGESGNTIYF. The rearrangement uses TRBV7-9 and TRBJ1-3, with 7 bases fitting TRBD1. The CDR3 covers 15 residues. V dropped 2 bases and J dropped 1; count of bases not matched to a gene: 2. The germline V gene encodes CDR1 SEHNR and CDR2 FQNEAQ (reference sequence).

CDR3 sequence: CASSLLNGEEAFF. CDR3 nucleotide sequence: TGTGCCAGCAGCTTACTAAATGGGGAAGAAGCTTTCTTT. The V gene is TRBV7-2, the J gene TRBJ1-1; D unclear. V was pared by 2 bases and J by 8 bases, with 12 bases between. The CDR3 is 13 amino acids. The germline V gene encodes CDR1 SGHTA and CDR2 FQGNSA.

This rearrangement joins TRBV7-9 to TRBJ2-1; no firm D call. In germline, CDR1 is SEHNR, CDR2 FQNEAQ (reference sequence). The CDR3 length is 12 residues. Trimming shortened V by 3 bases and J by 10 bases, and 10 bases separated the two germline ends. CDR3 coding DNA: TGTGCCAGCAGCTTTAAGATCAGAGAGCAGTTCTTC. It yields the protein CASSFKIREQFF. Drawing the rest from reference TRBV7-9 and TRBJ2-1, the complete variable domain is DTGVSQNPRHKITKRGQNVTFRCDPISEHNRLYWYRQTLGQGPEFLTYFQNEAQLEKSRLLSDRFSAERPKGSFSTLEIQRTEQGDSAMYLCASSFKIREQFFGPGTRLTVL.

J is TRBJ1-3 and V is TRBV4-1; 9 bases fit TRBD1. The CDR3 is 15 amino acids. The germline CDR1 and CDR2 sequences are MGHRA and YSYEKL. The ends lost 1 base at V and 6 bases at J; junction bases unmatched: 4. The chain's CDR3 is CASSQVGDRENTIYF. In DNA, the CDR3 is TGCGCCAGCAGCCAAGTCGGGGACAGGGAAAACACCATATATTTT.